This TCR beta chain was recorded in a study of shared clonotypes between healthy human individuals. Study results and limitations: Against clonotypes common to all four donors, non-shared ones had lower generation probabilities.

About this clone: Its specificity is not known.

Germline CDR1 and CDR2: SNHLY and FYNNEI. The CDR3 totals 16 residues. Between the trimmed V and J ends, which lost 1 base and 7 bases, there was a span of 19 bases. The method was immunoSEQ multiplex PCR; TCRdb's version includes in-frame clones alone and lacks a portion of them. There are 100,000 or so clones in the sample; around 71% occur only once, and about 24% lies in the top ten. Sequenced: memory CD8+ T cells sorted from blood. As to subset: CD45RO+ cells pooled with CCR7-negative TemRA cells. The chain couples TRBV2 to TRBJ1-2, with D unresolved. The source is a woman aged 30 to 39 in good health. Written as DNA, the CDR3 is TGTGCCAGCAGTGAAGGCGTTTGGACCCCGAAGGTTGGCTACACCTTC. Protein sequence: CASSEGVWTPKVGYTF. The variable domain in full, completed from reference TRBV2 and TRBJ1-2, reads EPEVTQTPSHQVTQMGQEVILRCVPISNHLYFYWYRQILGQKVEFLVSFYNNEISEKSEIFDDQFSVERPDGSNFTLKIRSTKLEDSAMYFCASSEGVWTPKVGYTFGSGTRLTVV.